One sample yielded the 30 T cell receptor beta chains listed below, sequenced in a study of T cell changes during pregnancy in multiple sclerosis. The protocol was immunoSEQ multiplex PCR, while the TCRdb copy is restricted to in-frame clones and leaves out a portion. The sample records over 90,000 clones, about 91% being singletons. Sequenced here: peripheral blood, sampled before pregnancy. Receptors originate from a female donor with multiple sclerosis, enrolled in a pregnancy study.

A single count supports this clone. This chain connects TRBV6-1 to TRBJ2-5; TRBD1 matches at 7 bases. Germline assignment: CDR1 MNHNS and CDR2 SASEGT. This CDR3 region has 15 residues. Losses at the gene ends were 4 bases for V and 2 bases for J; bases not matched to a gene: 7. This chain's CDR3 is CASSGGTVVQETQYF. The DNA for the CDR3 is TGTGCCAGCAGTGGGGGGACAGTGGTACAAGAGACCCAGTACTTC.

The J gene is TRBJ2-7, the V gene TRBV28, with D uncertain. Per germline, CDR1 MDHEN and CDR2 SYDVKM. V was clipped by 3 bases and J by 2 bases, with 8 bases between them. The CDR3 consists of 13 residues. The CDR3 nucleotides are TGTGCCAGCAGTTTGATAGCTCCCTACGAGCAGTACTTC. Its translation: CASSLIAPYEQYF.

The chain combines TRBV14 with TRBJ2-1, with D unclear. The germline V gene has CDR1 SGHDN and CDR2 FVKESK. V lost 3 bases, J lost 3 bases, and 9 bases lay in between. This CDR3 region has 14 residues. The DNA for the CDR3 is TGTGCCAGCAGCCATTGGAGAGACTACAATGAGCAGTTCTTC. Translating it yields CASSHWRDYNEQFF.

This chain uses TRBV6-6 with TRBJ2-1; the match to TRBD1 covers 7 bases. The V gene's germline CDR1 is MNHNY and CDR2 SVGAGI (reference sequence). With 4 bases clipped from V and 6 bases from J, the junction kept 6 bases outside the gene matches. The CDR3 has 14 amino acids. The CDR3: CASSFAGTVNEQFF. The CDR3 DNA follows: TGTGCCAGCAGTTTCGCCGGGACAGTCAATGAGCAGTTCTTC.

The chain carries TRBV7-8 and TRBJ2-3; a weak D match, TRBD1 (6 bases). Trimming took 5 bases from V and 2 from J, leaving 11 bases between them. Germline lookup yields CDR1 SGHVS and CDR2 FQNEAQ. The CDR3 runs to 14 residues. The CDR3 DNA sequence: TGTGCCAGCAGCGAGAGGGACAACACAGATACGCAGTATTTT. Encoded protein: CASSERDNTDTQYF.

V gene TRBV20-1 combines with J gene TRBJ2-1; D ambiguous. Germline V CDR1 and CDR2: DFQATT, SNEGSKA (reference sequence). The V and J ends lost 3 bases and 7 bases respectively, with 7 bases between them. There are 11 residues in the CDR3. The CDR3 DNA reads as TGCAGTGCTAGTAGCCCAAATGAGCAGTTCTTC. It translates to CSASSPNEQFF.

The chain couples TRBV18 to TRBJ1-5, with D perhaps TRBD1 (5 bases). The length of the CDR3 is 16 residues. Germline CDR1 reads KGHSH; CDR2 reads LQKENI. V was clipped by 1 base and J by 2 bases, with 12 bases between them. The CDR3 sequence is CASSPQGAAGNQPQHF. In DNA, the CDR3 is TGTGCCAGCTCACCACAAGGGGCGGCTGGCAATCAGCCCCAGCATTTT.

The chain is built from TRBV7-9 and TRBJ1-1, with a tentative D call TRBD1 (5 bases). The CDR3 is 14 residues long. Germline V gives CDR1 SEHNR, CDR2 FQNEAQ (reference sequence). The germline V and J ends were trimmed by 1 base and 3 bases, with 9 bases remaining between them. CDR3 nucleotides: TGTGCCAGCAGCTTAGAGTGGGGGGACACTGAAGCTTTCTTT. This codes for CASSLEWGDTEAFF.

The genes are TRBV7-9 and TRBJ2-7; no clear D. The V gene's germline CDR1 is SEHNR and CDR2 FQNEAQ (reference sequence). V was trimmed by 3 bases and J by 6 bases, leaving 9 bases between them. The CDR3 totals 12 residues. This chain's CDR3 is CASSFESLEQYF. The DNA for the CDR3 is TGTGCCAGCAGCTTCGAGTCCCTCGAGCAGTACTTC.

The J gene is TRBJ1-6, the V gene TRBV11-2; TRBD1 aligns across 11 bases. Germline assignment: CDR1 SGHAT and CDR2 FQNNGV. The CDR3 sequence is 17 residues long. Losses at the gene ends were 5 bases for V and 5 bases for J; bases not matched to a gene: 8. The CDR3 DNA is TGTGCCAGCAGCCCTCGGACAGGGGGCAAAAATAATTCACCCCTCCACTTT. As protein: CASSPRTGGKNNSPLHF.

This chain links TRBV4-2 with TRBJ1-5; 7 bases agree with TRBD1. The ends lost 2 bases at V and 5 bases at J; junction bases unmatched: 3. Germline lookup yields CDR1 LGHNA and CDR2 YNFKEQ. The length of the CDR3 is 14 residues. The CDR3 sequence is CASSQSDRDQPQHF. CDR3 sequence (DNA): TGTGCCAGCAGCCAATCCGACAGGGATCAGCCCCAGCATTTT.

This chain links TRBV5-4 with TRBJ2-2; 8 nucleotides line up with TRBD1. From germline, CDR1 is SGHNT and CDR2 YYREEE (reference sequence). J was trimmed by 6 bases and V by 6 bases; bases with no gene match: 16. The CDR3 sequence is 17 residues long. The CDR3 is CASTLTGGFRSAGELFF. CDR3 nucleotides: TGTGCCAGCACCCTCACAGGGGGATTTCGGTCGGCCGGGGAGCTGTTTTTT.

V gene TRBV7-9 combines with J gene TRBJ1-3; 7 bases fit TRBD1. Germline CDR1 reads SEHNR; CDR2 reads FQNEAQ (reference sequence). Germline trimming cut 5 bases from V and 3 bases from J; bases unmatched to any gene: 10. The CDR3 runs to 16 residues. CDR3: CASSIGTDSNGNTIYF. The CDR3, as DNA: TGTGCCAGCAGCATAGGGACAGACAGCAATGGAAACACCATATATTTT.

The chain has TRBV4-2 and TRBJ1-2; 8 nucleotides align to TRBD1. This CDR3 has 15 residues. Germline CDR1 is LGHNA and CDR2 is YNFKEQ. The ends lost 4 bases at V and 3 bases at J; junction bases unmatched: 7. DNA of the CDR3: TGTGCCAGCAGCCTCCTAGGACAGGGAGACTATGGCTACACCTTC. Amino acid sequence: CASSLLGQGDYGYTF.

The chain uses TRBV19 and TRBJ1-5; 9 bases map to TRBD1. This CDR3 is 15 amino acids long. Germline CDR1 is LNHDA and CDR2 is SQIVND (reference sequence). After removal of 6 bases from V and 2 bases from J, the junction contained 5 bases not matched to a gene. DNA for the CDR3: TGTGCCAGTAGGGACAGGGGTAGTGGCAATCAGCCCCAGCATTTT. This sequence encodes CASRDRGSGNQPQHF.

The V gene is TRBV14, the J gene TRBJ1-1; 8 nucleotides match TRBD1. The CDR3 has 15 residues. Trimming cost V 2 bases and J 0 bases; bases outside gene matches: 2. Germline-derived CDR1 and CDR2 are SGHDN and FVKESK. The CDR3 protein is CASSQRTGMNTEAFF. The CDR3 nucleotides read TGTGCCAGCAGCCAACGGACAGGGATGAACACTGAAGCTTTCTTT.

The V gene is TRBV27, the J gene TRBJ2-1; TRBD2 is a possible D gene (7 bases). Between the trimmed V and J ends, which lost 1 base and 5 bases, there was a span of 21 bases. The CDR3 covers 18 residues. Germline loops: CDR1 MNHEY, CDR2 SMNVEV (reference sequence). CDR3 sequence reads: CASSLWTFPGGLDNEQFF. The CDR3 nucleotides are TGTGCCAGCAGTTTATGGACTTTTCCGGGGGGCCTCGACAATGAGCAGTTCTTC.

This clone was counted once. The chain recombines TRBV7-3 with TRBJ2-1; 8 bases match TRBD2. This CDR3 is built from 14 residues. J gave up 7 bases and V 5 bases, and 7 bases lay outside the gene matches. Per the germline V gene, CDR1 is SGHTA and CDR2 is FQGTGA. The CDR3 coding sequence is TGTGCCAGCAGCCTAGAGGGACTAGATAATGAGCAGTTCTTC. Amino acid sequence: CASSLEGLDNEQFF. Complete variable domain (other parts from reference TRBV7-3 and TRBJ2-1): GAGVSQTPSNKVTEKGKYVELRCDPISGHTALYWYRQSLGQGPEFLIYFQGTGAADDSGLPNDRFFAVRPEGSVSTLKIQRTERGDSAVYLCASSLEGLDNEQFFGPGTRLTVL.

This clone was seen only a few times. J is TRBJ2-7 and V is TRBV11-2, with D unresolved. This CDR3 comprises 16 residues. Germline loops: CDR1 SGHAT, CDR2 FQNNGV. V was pared by 2 bases and J by 3 bases, with 17 bases between. The DNA for the CDR3 is TGTGCCAGCAGCTTAAATTGGGCCTCGAGAGTCTACGAGCAGTACTTC. Translating it yields CASSLNWASRVYEQYF.

The chain joins TRBV7-6 to TRBJ2-3; 7 nucleotides line up with TRBD1. There are 13 residues in the CDR3. V lost 1 base to trimming and J lost 7 bases; unmatched junction nucleotides: 2. Looked up from germline, CDR1 is SGHVS and CDR2 is FNYEAQ. The CDR3 is CASSLEGGYTQYF. CDR3 sequence (DNA): TGTGCCAGCAGCTTAGAAGGGGGCTATACGCAGTATTTT.

The chain employs TRBV19 and TRBJ2-7; 9 bases match TRBD2. V dropped 4 bases and J dropped 5; count of bases not matched to a gene: 9. Looked up from germline, CDR1 is LNHDA and CDR2 is SQIVND (reference sequence). This CDR3 has 15 amino acids. The CDR3 region is CASSTAGGAPHEQYF. DNA of the CDR3: TGTGCCAGTAGTACCGCGGGAGGGGCTCCCCACGAGCAGTACTTC.

The rearrangement links TRBV5-5 to TRBJ2-3; perhaps TRBD1 as D (6 bases). V gave up 4 bases and J gave up 2 bases, with 11 bases separating them. Germline CDR1 reads SGHKS; CDR2 reads YYEKEE (reference sequence). The CDR3 sequence is 14 residues long. This CDR3 reads CASSLQGTTDTQYF. CDR3 nucleotide sequence: TGTGCCAGCAGCCTGCAGGGGACCACAGATACGCAGTATTTT. The full variable domain, rest sourced from reference TRBV5-5 and TRBJ2-3, is DAGVTQSPTHLIKTRGQQVTLRCSPISGHKSVSWYQQVLGQGPQFIFQYYEKEERGRGNFPDRFSARQFPNYSSELNVNALLLGDSALYLCASSLQGTTDTQYFGPGTRLTVL.

The chain recombines TRBV2 with TRBJ2-2; 8 positions match TRBD2. The CDR3 sequence is 15 residues long. V lost 1 base to trimming and J lost 4 bases; unmatched junction nucleotides: 2. Germline-derived CDR1 and CDR2 are SNHLY and FYNNEI. CDR3 nucleotides: TGTGCCAGCAGTGAAGACGGGAGGGCCACCGGGGAGCTGTTTTTT. Translating gives CASSEDGRATGELFF.

The rearrangement joins TRBV15 to TRBJ2-5, with no clear D. V lost 5 bases and J 1 base, leaving 14 bases between the germline ends. CDR1 is LNHNV and CDR2 is YYDKDF in the germline V gene (reference sequence). The CDR3 totals 15 residues. The CDR3 coding sequence is TGTGCCACCAGCGGTACTCCATTTCGCCAAGAGACCCAGTACTTC. Its translation: CATSGTPFRQETQYF.

The gene calls are TRBV19 and TRBJ2-1, with D maybe TRBD1 (8 bases). This CDR3 is built from 14 residues. Germline CDR1 LNHDA, CDR2 SQIVND (reference sequence). Between the trimmed V and J ends, which lost 10 bases and 7 bases, there was a span of 20 bases. The DNA for the CDR3 is TGTGCCACCACCAGGACAGGGAGGGGAAATGAGCAGTTCTTC. Protein product: CATTRTGRGNEQFF.

J is TRBJ2-3 and V is TRBV14, with D tentatively TRBD1 (5 bases). CDR3 length equals 14 residues. Germline V gene sequence: CDR1 SGHDN, CDR2 FVKESK. Trimming removed 4 bases from V and 4 bases from J, with 12 bases in between. The CDR3 protein is CASSRSQGSDTQYF. CDR3 bases: TGTGCCAGCAGCCGCTCTCAGGGTTCAGATACGCAGTATTTT.

The gene calls are TRBV7-6 and TRBJ2-1, with TRBD1 matching over 10 bases. Per germline, CDR1 SGHVS and CDR2 FNYEAQ. V lost 1 base, J lost 6 bases, and 15 bases stayed unmatched. This CDR3 region has 19 residues. The CDR3 nucleotides read TGTGCCAGCAGCTTAGGATGGGGGTTTGTCGGACAGGGGGTCAATGAGCAGTTCTTC. Translation: CASSLGWGFVGQGVNEQFF. The whole variable domain, remainder taken from reference TRBV7-6 and TRBJ2-1, is GAGVSQSPRYKVTKRGQDVALRCDPISGHVSLYWYRQALGQGPEFLTYFNYEAQQDKSGLPNDRFSAERPEGSISTLTIQRTEQRDSAMYRCASSLGWGFVGQGVNEQFFGPGTRLTVL.

As DNA, the CDR3 is TGTGCCAGCAGCGCTTCGACAGGGGACCTGCGGCCTACGCAGTATTTT. Its protein is CASSASTGDLRPTQYF. V usage is TRBV9 and J usage is TRBJ2-3; 8 positions match TRBD1. Unmatched junction bases numbered 14, after V lost 3 bases and J lost 8 bases. The CDR3 runs 16 residues. Germline CDR1 SGDLS, CDR2 YYNGEE.

The chain couples TRBV7-6 to TRBJ1-5; D uncertain. Trimming took 4 bases from V and 4 from J, leaving 11 bases between them. CDR3 size: 14 residues. Germline loops: CDR1 SGHVS, CDR2 FNYEAQ. The CDR3 loop reads CASSSQSGNQPQHF. The CDR3 DNA follows: TGTGCCAGCAGCTCACAATCGGGGAATCAGCCCCAGCATTTT.

This clone came up a few times. The V gene is TRBV4-3, the J gene TRBJ2-7; no clear D. Trimming removed 2 bases from V and 0 bases from J, with 14 bases in between. Germline CDR1 is LGHNA and CDR2 is YSLEER. This CDR3 has 16 amino acids. Here the CDR3 reads CASSQIATLFSYEQYF. CDR3 sequence (DNA): TGCGCCAGCAGCCAAATTGCGACACTGTTCTCCTACGAGCAGTACTTC.